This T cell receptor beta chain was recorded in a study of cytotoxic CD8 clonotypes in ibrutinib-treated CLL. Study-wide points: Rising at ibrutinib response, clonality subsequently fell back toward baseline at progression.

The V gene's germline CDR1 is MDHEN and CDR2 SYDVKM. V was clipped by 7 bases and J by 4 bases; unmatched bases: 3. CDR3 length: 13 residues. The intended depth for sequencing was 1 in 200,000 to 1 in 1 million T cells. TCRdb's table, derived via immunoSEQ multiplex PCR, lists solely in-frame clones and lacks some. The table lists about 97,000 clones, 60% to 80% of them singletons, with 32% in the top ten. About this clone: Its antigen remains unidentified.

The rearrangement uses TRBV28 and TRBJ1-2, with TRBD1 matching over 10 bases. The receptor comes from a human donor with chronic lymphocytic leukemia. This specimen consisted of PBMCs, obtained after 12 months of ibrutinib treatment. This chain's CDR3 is CASKTGGVYGYTF. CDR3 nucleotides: TGTGCCAGCAAGACAGGGGGCGTCTATGGCTACACCTTC.